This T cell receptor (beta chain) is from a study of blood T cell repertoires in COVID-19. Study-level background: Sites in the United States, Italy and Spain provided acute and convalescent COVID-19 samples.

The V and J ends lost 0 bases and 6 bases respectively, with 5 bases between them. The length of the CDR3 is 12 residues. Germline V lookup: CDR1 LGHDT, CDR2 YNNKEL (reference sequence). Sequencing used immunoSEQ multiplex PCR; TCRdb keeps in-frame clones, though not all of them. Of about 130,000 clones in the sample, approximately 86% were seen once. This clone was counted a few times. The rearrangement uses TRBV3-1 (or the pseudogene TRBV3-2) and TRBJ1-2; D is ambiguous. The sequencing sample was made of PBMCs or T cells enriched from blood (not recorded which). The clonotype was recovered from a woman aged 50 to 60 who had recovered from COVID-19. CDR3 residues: CASSQDQNGYTF. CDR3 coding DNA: TGTGCCAGCAGCCAAGACCAGAATGGCTACACCTTC.